Listed below are T cell receptor beta chains from one sample, sequenced in a study of blood T cells in healthy people across ages. From the 5' RACE reads, TCRdb called clonotypes with MiXCR, one entry per CDR3 protein. This table has hundreds of thousands of distinct CDR3 sequences, approximately 52% appearing once. Sequencing was performed on blood. The receptors shown here come from a man between 60 and 70 years old in good health. The CDR3 runs from the conserved cysteine through the conserved F or W. A D gene is named only where the DNA matches it firmly. Not all rows give a size; the values are once, few, many and, for expanded clones, a class.

V gene: TRBV7-2; J gene: TRBJ2-3; clone size: -; CDR3 length: 11; D gene: -; CDR3 DNA: TGTGCCAGCAGCGGTCCTGATACGCAGTATTTT; CDR3 protein: CASSGPDTQYF
V gene: TRBV6-5; J gene: TRBJ1-5; clone size: -; CDR3 length: 16; D gene: -; CDR3 DNA: TGTGCCAGCAGTTACTCGACACCGAATAGCAATCAGCCCCAGCATTTT; CDR3 protein: CASSYSTPNSNQPQHF
V gene: TRBV7-2; J gene: TRBJ1-4; clone size: -; CDR3 length: 15; D gene: TRBD1; CDR3 DNA: TGTGCCAGCAGTTCCACAGGGGGCTCTAATGAAAAACTGTTTTTT; CDR3 protein: CASSSTGGSNEKLFF
V gene: TRBV7-2; J gene: TRBJ2-7; clone size: few; CDR3 length: 14; D gene: -; CDR3 DNA: TGTGCCAGCAGCGTAGAGAGGGGGATGTACGAGCAGTACTTC; CDR3 protein: CASSVERGMYEQYF
V gene: TRBV9; J gene: TRBJ1-2; clone size: -; CDR3 length: 16; D gene: TRBD1; CDR3 DNA: TGTGCCAGCAGCCAGTCCGCTCTACAGGGGGCGGGGGGCTACACCTTC; CDR3 protein: CASSQSALQGAGGYTF
V gene: TRBV2; J gene: TRBJ2-5; clone size: -; CDR3 length: 13; D gene: -; CDR3 DNA: TGTGCCAGCAGTGAGACTAGGACGGGGACCCAGTACTTC; CDR3 protein: CASSETRTGTQYF
V gene: TRBV15; J gene: TRBJ2-7; clone size: -; CDR3 length: 16; D gene: TRBD2; CDR3 DNA: TGTGCCACCAGCAGAGACACGGGAGGGCCGGCCGCCGAGCAGTACTTC; CDR3 protein: CATSRDTGGPAAEQYF
V gene: TRBV12-3/TRBV12-4; J gene: TRBJ2-1; clone size: few; CDR3 length: 14; D gene: -; CDR3 DNA: TGTGCCAGCAGTTTAGAGGACCGTTACAATGAGCAGTTCTTC; CDR3 protein: CASSLEDRYNEQFF
V gene: TRBV29-1; J gene: TRBJ2-7; clone size: -; CDR3 length: 12; D gene: TRBD1; CDR3 DNA: TGCAGCGTGCAGGGGGCCACCTACGAGCAGTACTTC; CDR3 protein: CSVQGATYEQYF
V gene: TRBV6-4; J gene: TRBJ2-3; clone size: -; CDR3 length: 16; D gene: TRBD2; CDR3 DNA: TGTGCCAGCAGTCACTTGCGGGGGGGCCAGAAAGATACGCAGTATTTT; CDR3 protein: CASSHLRGGQKDTQYF
V gene: TRBV29-1; J gene: TRBJ2-3; clone size: few; CDR3 length: 13; D gene: -; CDR3 DNA: TGCAGCGTTGAAGCACCGGGCACAGATACGCAGTATTTT; CDR3 protein: CSVEAPGTDTQYF
V gene: TRBV6-5; J gene: TRBJ2-1; clone size: few; CDR3 length: 13; D gene: -; CDR3 DNA: TGTGCCAGCAGTTACTCGACAGTCAATGAGCAGTTCTTC; CDR3 protein: CASSYSTVNEQFF
V gene: TRBV9; J gene: TRBJ2-7; clone size: once; CDR3 length: 14; D gene: TRBD1; CDR3 DNA: TGTGCCAGCAGCGCGGGACAGGGGGAGTACGAGCAGTACTTC; CDR3 protein: CASSAGQGEYEQYF
V gene: TRBV10-3; J gene: TRBJ2-1; clone size: -; CDR3 length: 12; D gene: -; CDR3 DNA: TGTGCCATCAGTGACAGGGCTGGTGAGCAGTTCTTC; CDR3 protein: CAISDRAGEQFF
V gene: TRBV7-3; J gene: TRBJ2-7; clone size: many; CDR3 length: 14; D gene: -; CDR3 DNA: TGTGCCAGCAGCAAATCTAGCAACTCCTACGAGCAGTACTTC; CDR3 protein: CASSKSSNSYEQYF
V gene: TRBV6-5; J gene: TRBJ1-2; clone size: many; CDR3 length: 14; D gene: TRBD1; CDR3 DNA: TGTGCCAGCAGTTCCCCGGGACAGAGGGATGGCTACACCTTC; CDR3 protein: CASSSPGQRDGYTF